This T cell receptor beta chain stems from a study of shared clonotypes between healthy human individuals. Overall study findings and caveats: Generation probabilities were higher for clonotypes shared across all four sorted-subset donors than for unshared ones. Estimated richness was generally greater in naive than memory subsets.

The CDR3 consists of 15 residues. V lost 4 bases and J lost 5, with 19 bases in between. CDR1 is SQVTM and CDR2 is ANQGSEA in the germline V gene. The study ran the assay at deep level. Clones were sequenced by immunoSEQ multiplex PCR, and TCRdb holds only the in-frame ones, with some missing. The sample consists of hundreds of thousands of clones, more than 70% of them appearing once. The split of CD4+ cells yielded CD45RA+ naive and CD45RA-negative memory subsets. With regard to this clone: Its matching antigen is unknown.

Source material: memory CD4+ T cells sorted from blood. Sample subset: CD45RA-negative fraction. This TCR derives from a woman aged 30 to 39 in good health. The genes are TRBV29-1 and TRBJ2-3, with D possibly being TRBD1 (6 bases). CDR3 DNA: TGCAGCGTTGGGACCGACAGGCCTATAGGAGATACGCAGTATTTT. Translated: CSVGTDRPIGDTQYF.